Below, 7 T cell receptor beta chains from the same sample are listed, as sequenced in a study of a mutant IDH1 vaccine in newly diagnosed glioma. Time point noted: baseline, week 1 (first vaccination visit). Regarding treatment: pre-vaccination baseline after standard-of-care therapy. The table came from immunoSEQ multiplex PCR; TCRdb's copy has only in-frame clones and leaves some out. Of approximately 100,000 clones in the sample, 80% to 90% were seen once. The input for sequencing was PBMCs, taken from a glioma patient treated with radiotherapy, temozolomide or both. All receptors derive from a woman between 50 and 59 years old with glioma.

The chain carries TRBV30 and TRBJ2-1; D might be TRBD2 (6 bases). The germline gives CDR1 GTSNPN, CDR2 SVGIG (reference sequence). V lost 4 bases and J lost 0, with 13 bases in between. The CDR3 has 15 amino acids. The CDR3 here is CAWKRETSSYNEQFF. The CDR3 region has the DNA TGTGCCTGGAAACGGGAGACGAGCTCCTACAATGAGCAGTTCTTC. Full variable domain (missing parts from reference TRBV30 and TRBJ2-1): SQTIHQWPATLVQPVGSPLSLECTVEGTSNPNLYWYRQAAGRGLQLLFYSVGIGQISSEVPQNLSASRPQDRQFILSSKKLLLSDSGFYLCAWKRETSSYNEQFFGPGTRLTVL.

The chain carries TRBV7-9 and TRBJ2-6; D call uncertain. Germline V gene lookup returns CDR1 SEHNR and CDR2 FQNEAQ (reference sequence). V lost 8 bases, J lost 0 bases, and 11 bases lay in between. CDR3 length equals 15 residues. CDR3 nucleotides: TGTGCCAGCTGGCGATTTGTCTCTGGGGCCAACGTCCTGACTTTC. Translated: CASWRFVSGANVLTF.

The rearrangement uses TRBV5-6 and TRBJ2-1; TRBD2 might be the D (5 bases). The CDR3 runs to 15 residues. Trimming took off 2 bases at V and 1 base at J, with 10 bases between the two ends. Germline values: CDR1 SGHDT, CDR2 YYEEEE. CDR3 nucleotide sequence: TGTGCCAGCAGCTTCCGCGGGTCTTCCTACAATGAGCAGTTCTTC. Protein sequence: CASSFRGSSYNEQFF.

The rearrangement links TRBV10-2 to TRBJ1-2; 9 nucleotides match TRBD1. Germline CDR1 is WSHSY and CDR2 is SAAADI. This CDR3 contains 14 residues. The V segment lost 6 bases and the J segment 8 bases; nucleotides outside the gene matches: 10. As DNA, the CDR3 is TGCGCCAGCAGGGGGACAGGGAAGAATCGCGGCTACACCTTC. Protein: CASRGTGKNRGYTF.

V and J are TRBV7-9 and TRBJ2-7, with TRBD1 matching 9 bases. This CDR3 is built from 15 residues. Per the germline V gene, CDR1 is SEHNR and CDR2 is FQNEAQ (reference sequence). Trimming took 5 bases from V and 4 from J; bases not matched to a gene: 9. The CDR3 nucleotides are TGTGCCAGCAGCGTGGGGGCGGGACAGGGTTACGAGCAGTACTTC. Translating it yields CASSVGAGQGYEQYF.

The chain couples TRBV28 to TRBJ2-1; 9 nucleotides align to TRBD1. Losses at the gene ends were 4 bases for V and 8 bases for J; bases not matched to a gene: 9. The CDR3 runs 15 residues. Germline V gene sequence: CDR1 MDHEN, CDR2 SYDVKM. The CDR3 spells CASSWGGTGLDEQFF. The DNA of the CDR3 is TGTGCCAGCAGTTGGGGCGGGACAGGGTTGGATGAGCAGTTCTTC.

The chain uses TRBV2 and TRBJ2-1; tentatively, D is TRBD2 (6 bases). This CDR3 comprises 14 residues. Germline V gene lookup returns CDR1 SNHLY and CDR2 FYNNEI. Trimming took off 7 bases at V and 4 bases at J, with 14 bases between the two ends. The DNA of the CDR3 is TGTGCCAGCACGCGACTTGGGGGGTACAATGAGCAGTTCTTC. Protein: CASTRLGGYNEQFF.